Below, 10 T cell receptor beta chains from the same sample are listed, as sequenced in a study of OX40 agonist ivuxolimab in advanced cancers. TCRdb's copy holds only in-frame clones and misses some; the assay was immunoSEQ multiplex PCR. The data show about 46,000 clones, 82% seen once. Sequenced material: CD4+ or CD8+ T cells sorted from blood, taken in a trial of the OX40 agonist ivuxolimab. The receptors originated from an adult with an advanced solid tumor such as melanoma, head and neck, liver or kidney cancer.

This clone was detected only a few times. This chain links TRBV5-4 with TRBJ2-1, with 11 bases that match TRBD1. This CDR3 is 14 amino acids long. J was trimmed by 5 bases and V by 4 bases; bases with no gene match: 2. Germline values: CDR1 SGHNT, CDR2 YYREEE (reference sequence). CDR3 in amino acids: CASSGQGAHNEQFF. CDR3 coding DNA: TGTGCCAGCAGCGGACAGGGGGCCCACAATGAGCAGTTCTTC.

This clone was counted a single time. The V gene is TRBV5-1, the J gene TRBJ1-2; TRBD1 matches 7 bases. From germline, CDR1 is SGHRS and CDR2 YFSETQ. The length of the CDR3 is 14 residues. V gave up 0 bases and J gave up 11 bases; unmatched junction bases: 10. CDR3 DNA sequence: TGCGCCAGCAGCTTGGCCCGGGACAGATCGGTATACACCTTC. Its translation: CASSLARDRSVYTF. Together with reference TRBV5-1 and TRBJ1-2, the CDR3 gives the full variable domain: KAGVTQTPRYLIKTRGQQVTLSCSPISGHRSVSWYQQTPGQGLQFLFEYFSETQRNKGNFPGRFSGRQFSNSRSEMNVSTLELGDSALYLCASSLARDRSVYTFGSGTRLTVV.

This sequence joins TRBV5-1 and TRBJ1-6; D gene ambiguous. Germline V lookup: CDR1 SGHRS, CDR2 YFSETQ. Deletions cut 0 bases from V and 8 bases from J, with 9 bases between. The CDR3 totals 14 residues. The CDR3 region has the DNA TGCGCCAGCAGCTTGGGAACAGCTGATTCACCCCTCCACTTT. This gives the protein CASSLGTADSPLHF. Based on the CDR3 plus reference TRBV5-1 and TRBJ1-6, the full variable domain is KAGVTQTPRYLIKTRGQQVTLSCSPISGHRSVSWYQQTPGQGLQFLFEYFSETQRNKGNFPGRFSGRQFSNSRSEMNVSTLELGDSALYLCASSLGTADSPLHFGNGTRLTVT.

The rearrangement joins TRBV7-9 to TRBJ2-1, with D tentatively TRBD2 (6 bases). V gave up 8 bases and J gave up 6 bases, with 17 bases separating them. The CDR3 has 14 residues. Germline CDR1 is SEHNR and CDR2 is FQNEAQ (reference sequence). For the CDR3, the DNA is TGTGCCAGCCGGACGGGGGAGTCAGTCAATGAGCAGTTCTTC. Translated, it gives CASRTGESVNEQFF.

The V call is TRBV6-6, the J call TRBJ1-5, with D perhaps matching TRBD1 (6 bases). Trimming removed 4 bases from V and 0 bases from J, with 7 bases in between. The CDR3 runs 14 residues. Germline assignment: CDR1 MNHNY and CDR2 SVGAGI (reference sequence). For the CDR3, the DNA is TGTGCCAGCAGTTGGGACATTAGCAATCAGCCCCAGCATTTT. It is translated as CASSWDISNQPQHF.

As DNA, the CDR3 is TGTGCCAGCAGCTTATCCGTTGACGAAGCCTATGGCTACACCTTC. This gives the protein CASSLSVDEAYGYTF. The chain carries TRBV5-5 and TRBJ1-2; D unclear. Germline CDR1 reads SGHKS; CDR2 reads YYEKEE (reference sequence). V was clipped by 2 bases and J by 4 bases, with 15 bases between them. The CDR3 contains 15 residues.

The J gene is TRBJ1-2, the V gene TRBV6-5; 9 nucleotides agree with TRBD1. The germline V gene encodes CDR1 MNHEY and CDR2 SVGAGI. This CDR3 spans 14 amino acids. The V gene end was trimmed by 4 bases and the J gene end by 8 bases; junction bases not matched to a gene: 8. CDR3 bases: TGTGCCAGCAGTTCATCGGACAGGGGAGGAGGCTACACCTTC. It yields the protein CASSSSDRGGGYTF.

The chain's CDR3 is CAWSQSRNNEQFF. For the CDR3, the DNA is TGTGCCTGGAGTCAAAGTAGAAACAATGAGCAGTTCTTC. The V gene is TRBV30, the J gene TRBJ2-1; no clear D gene. The length of the CDR3 is 13 residues. Germline V lookup: CDR1 GTSNPN, CDR2 SVGIG (reference sequence). Trimming left V 2 bases short and J 5 bases short, with 10 bases between.

The genes are TRBV5-6 and TRBJ1-2, with D unresolved. Germline CDR1 and CDR2: SGHDT and YYEEEE. This CDR3 has 15 amino acids. Trimming shortened V by 0 bases and J by 4 bases, and 13 bases separated the two germline ends. In DNA, the CDR3 is TGTGCCAGCAGCTTGGTTGGGCCCGCGAGCTATGGCTACACCTTC. This gives the protein CASSLVGPASYGYTF.

The chain combines TRBV7-9 with TRBJ2-7, with D perhaps TRBD1 (6 bases). V lost 3 bases and J lost 5, with 14 bases in between. CDR1 and CDR2 (germline): SEHNR, FQNEAQ (reference sequence). The CDR3 sequence is 14 residues long. The CDR3 here is CASSLEQGRDEQYF. The CDR3 DNA reads TGTGCCAGCAGCTTGGAACAGGGAAGAGACGAGCAGTACTTC.